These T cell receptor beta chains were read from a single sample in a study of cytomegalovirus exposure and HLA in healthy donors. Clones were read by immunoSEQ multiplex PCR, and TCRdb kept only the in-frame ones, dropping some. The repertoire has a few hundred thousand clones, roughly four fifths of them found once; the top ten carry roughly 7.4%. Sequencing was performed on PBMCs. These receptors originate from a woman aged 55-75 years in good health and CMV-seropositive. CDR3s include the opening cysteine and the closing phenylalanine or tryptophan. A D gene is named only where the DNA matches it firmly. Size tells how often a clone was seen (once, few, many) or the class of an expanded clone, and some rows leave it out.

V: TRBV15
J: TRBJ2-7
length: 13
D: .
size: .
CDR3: CATRGAGVYEQYF
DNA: TGTGCCACCAGGGGGGCGGGAGTGTACGAGCAGTACTTC

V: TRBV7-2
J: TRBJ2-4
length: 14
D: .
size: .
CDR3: CASSFRNGRDIQYF
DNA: TGTGCCAGCAGCTTTAGGAACGGGAGAGACATTCAGTACTTC

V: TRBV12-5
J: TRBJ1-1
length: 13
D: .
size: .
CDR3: CASGLMGATEAFF
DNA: TGTGCTAGTGGTTTGATGGGGGCCACTGAAGCTTTCTTT

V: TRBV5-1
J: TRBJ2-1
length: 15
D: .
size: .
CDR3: CASSLGQTSYNEQFF
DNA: TGCGCCAGCAGCTTGGGACAGACCTCCTACAATGAGCAGTTCTTC

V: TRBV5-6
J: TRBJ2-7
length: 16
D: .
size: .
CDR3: CASSLAVGGGVYEQYF
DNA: TGTGCCAGCAGCTTGGCGGTTGGCGGAGGTGTCTACGAGCAGTACTTC

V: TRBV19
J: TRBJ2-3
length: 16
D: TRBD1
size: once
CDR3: CASTFGQGIVGDTQYF
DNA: TGTGCCAGTACCTTCGGACAGGGTATAGTCGGAGATACGCAGTATTTT

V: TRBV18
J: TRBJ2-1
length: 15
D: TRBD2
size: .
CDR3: CASSSTSGPHNEQFF
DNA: TGTGCCAGCTCGTCAACTAGCGGCCCTCACAATGAGCAGTTCTTC

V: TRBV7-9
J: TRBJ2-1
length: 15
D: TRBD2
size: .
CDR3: CASSSGLAGGDEQFF
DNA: TGTGCCAGCAGCTCAGGACTAGCGGGAGGTGATGAGCAGTTCTTC

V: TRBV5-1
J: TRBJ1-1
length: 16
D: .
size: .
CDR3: CASSLVGVGGGTEAFF
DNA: TGCGCCAGCAGCTTGGTTGGCGTTGGGGGCGGCACTGAAGCTTTCTTT

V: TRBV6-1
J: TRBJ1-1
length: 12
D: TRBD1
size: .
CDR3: CASRTGLGEAFF
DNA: TGTGCCAGCAGGACAGGGTTGGGGGAAGCTTTCTTT

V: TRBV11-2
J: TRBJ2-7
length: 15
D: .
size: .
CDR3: CASSSIRVNTYEQYF
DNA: TGTGCCAGCAGCTCTATTCGAGTCAATACCTACGAGCAGTACTTC

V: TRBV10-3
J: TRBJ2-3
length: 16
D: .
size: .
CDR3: CAITRDQGSSTDTQYF
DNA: TGTGCCATCACCAGGGACCAGGGGTCTAGCACAGATACGCAGTATTTT

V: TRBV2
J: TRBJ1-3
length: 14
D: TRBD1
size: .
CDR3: CASSEGTGRGAIYF
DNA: TGTGCCAGCAGTGAAGGGACAGGACGGGGAGCCATATATTTT

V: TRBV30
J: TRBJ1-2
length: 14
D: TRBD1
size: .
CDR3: CAWSALDRGYGYTF
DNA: TGTGCCTGGAGTGCCCTGGACAGGGGCTATGGCTACACCTTC

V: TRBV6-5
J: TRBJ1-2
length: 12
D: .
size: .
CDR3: CASSEPGYGYTF
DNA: TGTGCCAGCAGTGAACCAGGCTATGGCTACACCTTC

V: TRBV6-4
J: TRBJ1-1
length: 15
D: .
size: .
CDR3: CASSDDRLVSTEAFF
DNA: TGTGCCAGCTCTGACGACAGGCTGGTAAGTACTGAAGCTTTCTTT

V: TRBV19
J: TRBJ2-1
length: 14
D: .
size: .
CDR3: CASSISAGIYEQFF
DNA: TGTGCCAGTAGTATAAGTGCAGGAATCTATGAGCAGTTCTTC

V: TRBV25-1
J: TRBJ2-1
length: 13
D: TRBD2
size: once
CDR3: CASSVASSGSRFF
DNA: TGTGCCAGCAGTGTCGCTTCTAGCGGGAGCCGGTTCTTC

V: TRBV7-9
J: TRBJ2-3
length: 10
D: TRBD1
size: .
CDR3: CAISGTGLGF
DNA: TGTGCCATCTCGGGGACAGGTTTGGGTTTT

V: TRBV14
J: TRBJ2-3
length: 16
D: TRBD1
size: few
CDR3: CASSQADRRITDTQYF
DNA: TGTGCCAGCAGCCAAGCGGACAGGCGAATCACAGATACGCAGTATTTT

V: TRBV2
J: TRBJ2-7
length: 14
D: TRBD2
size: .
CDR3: CASKPGLGHYEQYF
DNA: TGTGCCAGCAAACCGGGACTAGGCCACTACGAGCAGTACTTC

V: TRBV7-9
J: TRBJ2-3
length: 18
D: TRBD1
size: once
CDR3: CASSPEGIRGPSTDTQYF
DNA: TGTGCCAGCAGCCCAGAGGGGATTAGGGGGCCTAGCACAGATACGCAGTATTTT

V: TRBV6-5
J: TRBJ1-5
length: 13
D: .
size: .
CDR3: CASRQASNQPQHF
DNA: TGTGCCAGCAGGCAGGCCAGCAATCAGCCCCAGCATTTT

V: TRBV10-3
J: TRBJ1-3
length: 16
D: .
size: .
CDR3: CATHPTGQSSGNTIYF
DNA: TGTGCCACCCACCCGACAGGACAAAGCTCTGGAAACACCATATATTTT

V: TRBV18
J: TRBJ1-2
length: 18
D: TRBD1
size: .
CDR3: CASSPGGIVHTQDPGYTF
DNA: TGTGCCAGCTCTCCAGGGGGGATTGTTCACACACAAGATCCTGGCTACACCTTC

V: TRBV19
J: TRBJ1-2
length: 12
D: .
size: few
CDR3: CASSNGLYGYTF
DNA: TGTGCCAGTAGTAATGGACTCTATGGCTACACCTTC

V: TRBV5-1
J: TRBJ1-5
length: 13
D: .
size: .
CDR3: CASSLGEYQPQHF
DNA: TGCGCCAGCAGCTTGGGGGAGTATCAGCCCCAGCATTTT